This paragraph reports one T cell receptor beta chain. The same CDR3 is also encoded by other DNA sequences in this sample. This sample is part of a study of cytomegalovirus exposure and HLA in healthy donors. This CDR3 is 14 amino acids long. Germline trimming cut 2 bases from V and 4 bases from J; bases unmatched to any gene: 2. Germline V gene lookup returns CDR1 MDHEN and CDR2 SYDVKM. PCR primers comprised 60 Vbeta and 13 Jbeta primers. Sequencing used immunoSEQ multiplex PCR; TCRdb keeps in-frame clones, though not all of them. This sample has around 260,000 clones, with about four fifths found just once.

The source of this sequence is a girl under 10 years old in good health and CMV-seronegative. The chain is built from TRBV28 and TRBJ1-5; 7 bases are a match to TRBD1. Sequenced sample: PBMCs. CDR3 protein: CASSLEQGNQPQHF. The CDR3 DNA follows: TGTGCCAGCAGTTTAGAACAGGGGAATCAGCCCCAGCATTTT.